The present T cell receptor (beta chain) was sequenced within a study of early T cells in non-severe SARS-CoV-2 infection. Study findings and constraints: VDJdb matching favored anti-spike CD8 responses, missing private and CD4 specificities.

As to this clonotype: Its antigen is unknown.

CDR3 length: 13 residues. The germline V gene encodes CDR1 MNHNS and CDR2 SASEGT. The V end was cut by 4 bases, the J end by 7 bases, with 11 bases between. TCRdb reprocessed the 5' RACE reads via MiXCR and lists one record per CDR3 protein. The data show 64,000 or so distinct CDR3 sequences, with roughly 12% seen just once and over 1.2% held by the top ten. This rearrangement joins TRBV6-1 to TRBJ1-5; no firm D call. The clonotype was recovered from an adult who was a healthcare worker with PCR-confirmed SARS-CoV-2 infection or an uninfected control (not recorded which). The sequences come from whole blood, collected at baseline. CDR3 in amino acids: CASSGTRNQPQHF. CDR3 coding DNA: TGTGCCAGCAGTGGGACTCGGAACCAGCCCCAGCATTTT.